This T cell receptor beta chain emerged from a study of PD-L1 blockade in urothelial cancer. Study-level background: Blood was evaluated 3 weeks (second dose) and 6 weeks after therapy began.

This sample's time point: pretreatment peripheral blood. Assay used: immunoSEQ multiplex PCR; TCRdb lists only in-frame clones, some missing. This table holds 60,000 or so clones, about 86% found once. Trimming took 7 bases from V and 7 from J; bases not matched to a gene: 9. The CDR3 contains 13 residues. Per the germline V gene, CDR1 is SGHAT and CDR2 is FQNNGV. The chain links TRBV11-2 to TRBJ2-5; TRBD2 matches 7 bases. The receptor's source is a man aged 65-85 years with urothelial cancer. Sequences were derived from PBMCs, sampled around atezolizumab (anti-PD-L1) treatment. The DNA for the CDR3 is TGTGCCAGCACCCCGGGTACGGGGGGGACCCAGTACTTC. This gives the protein CASTPGTGGTQYF.